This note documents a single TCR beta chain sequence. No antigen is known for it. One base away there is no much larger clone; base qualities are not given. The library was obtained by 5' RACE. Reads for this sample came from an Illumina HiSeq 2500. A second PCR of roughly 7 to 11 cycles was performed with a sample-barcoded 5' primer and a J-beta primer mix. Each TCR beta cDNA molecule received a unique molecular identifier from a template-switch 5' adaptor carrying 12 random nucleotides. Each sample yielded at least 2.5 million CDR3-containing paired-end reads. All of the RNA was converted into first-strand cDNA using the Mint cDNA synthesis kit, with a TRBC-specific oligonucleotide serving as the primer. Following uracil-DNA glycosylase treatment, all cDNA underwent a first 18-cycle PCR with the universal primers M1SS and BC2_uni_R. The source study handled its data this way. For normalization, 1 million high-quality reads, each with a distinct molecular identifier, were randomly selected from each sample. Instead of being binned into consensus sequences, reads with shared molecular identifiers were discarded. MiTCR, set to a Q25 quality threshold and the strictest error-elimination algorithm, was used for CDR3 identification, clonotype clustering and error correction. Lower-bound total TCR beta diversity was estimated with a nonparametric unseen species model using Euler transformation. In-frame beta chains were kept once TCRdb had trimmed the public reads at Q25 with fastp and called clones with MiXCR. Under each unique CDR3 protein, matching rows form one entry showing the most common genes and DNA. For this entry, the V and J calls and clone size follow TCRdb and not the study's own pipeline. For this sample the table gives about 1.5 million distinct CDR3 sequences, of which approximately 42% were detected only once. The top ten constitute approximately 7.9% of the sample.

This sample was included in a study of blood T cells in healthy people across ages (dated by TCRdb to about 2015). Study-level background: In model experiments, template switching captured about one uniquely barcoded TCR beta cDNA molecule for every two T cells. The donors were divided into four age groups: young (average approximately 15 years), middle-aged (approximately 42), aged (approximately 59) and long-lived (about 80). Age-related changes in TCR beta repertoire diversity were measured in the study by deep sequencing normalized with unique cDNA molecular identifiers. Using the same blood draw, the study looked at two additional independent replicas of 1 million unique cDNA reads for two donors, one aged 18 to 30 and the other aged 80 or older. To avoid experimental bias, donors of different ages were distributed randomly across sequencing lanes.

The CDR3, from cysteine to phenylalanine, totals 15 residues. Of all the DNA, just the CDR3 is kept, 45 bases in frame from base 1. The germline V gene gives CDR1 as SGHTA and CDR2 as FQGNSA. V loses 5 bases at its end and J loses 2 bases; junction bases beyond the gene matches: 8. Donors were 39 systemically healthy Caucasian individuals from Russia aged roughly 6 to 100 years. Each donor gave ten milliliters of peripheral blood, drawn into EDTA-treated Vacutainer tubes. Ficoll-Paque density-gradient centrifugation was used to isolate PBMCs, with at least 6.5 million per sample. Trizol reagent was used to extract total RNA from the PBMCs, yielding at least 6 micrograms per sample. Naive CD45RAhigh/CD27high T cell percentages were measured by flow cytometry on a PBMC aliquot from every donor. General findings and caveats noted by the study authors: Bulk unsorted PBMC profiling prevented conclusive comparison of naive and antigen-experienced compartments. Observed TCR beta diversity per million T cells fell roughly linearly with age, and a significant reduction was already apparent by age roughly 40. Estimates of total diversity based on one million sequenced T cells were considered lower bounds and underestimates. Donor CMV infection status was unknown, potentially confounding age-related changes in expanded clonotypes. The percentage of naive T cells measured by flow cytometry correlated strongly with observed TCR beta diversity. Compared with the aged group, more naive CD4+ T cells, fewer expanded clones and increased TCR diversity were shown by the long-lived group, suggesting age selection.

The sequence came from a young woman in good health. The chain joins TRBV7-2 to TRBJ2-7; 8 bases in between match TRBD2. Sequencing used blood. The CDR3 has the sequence CASSILPGGAYEQYF. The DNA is TGTGCCAGCAGCATCCTGCCGGGAGGGGCCTACGAGCAGTACTTC. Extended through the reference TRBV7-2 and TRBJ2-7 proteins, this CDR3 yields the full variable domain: GAGVSQSPSNKVTEKGKDVELRCDPISGHTALYWYRQSLGQGLEFLIYFQGNSAPDKSGLPSDRFSAERTGGSVSTLTIQRTQQEDSAVYLCASSILPGGAYEQYFGPGTRLTVT.